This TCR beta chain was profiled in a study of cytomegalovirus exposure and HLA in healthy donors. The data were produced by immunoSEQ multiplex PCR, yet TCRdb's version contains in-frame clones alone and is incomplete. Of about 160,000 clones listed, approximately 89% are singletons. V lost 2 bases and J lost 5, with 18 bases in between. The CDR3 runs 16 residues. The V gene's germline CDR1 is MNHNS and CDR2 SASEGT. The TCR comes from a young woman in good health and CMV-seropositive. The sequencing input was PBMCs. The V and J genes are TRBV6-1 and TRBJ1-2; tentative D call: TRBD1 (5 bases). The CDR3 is CASSEYRSVAGYGYTF. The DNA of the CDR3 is TGTGCCAGCAGTGAATACCGGTCAGTGGCAGGGTATGGCTACACCTTC.